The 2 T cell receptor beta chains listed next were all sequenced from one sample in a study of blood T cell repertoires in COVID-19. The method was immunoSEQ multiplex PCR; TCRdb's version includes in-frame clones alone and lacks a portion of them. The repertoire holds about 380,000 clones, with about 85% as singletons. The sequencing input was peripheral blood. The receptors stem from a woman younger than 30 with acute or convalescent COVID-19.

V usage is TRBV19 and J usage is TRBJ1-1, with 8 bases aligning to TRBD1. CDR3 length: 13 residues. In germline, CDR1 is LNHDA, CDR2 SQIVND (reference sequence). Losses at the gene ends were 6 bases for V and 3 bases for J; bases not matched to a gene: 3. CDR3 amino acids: CASRSTGDTEAFF. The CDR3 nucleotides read TGTGCCAGTAGGTCGACAGGGGACACTGAAGCTTTCTTT. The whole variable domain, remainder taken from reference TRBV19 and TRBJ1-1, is DGGITQSPKYLFRKEGQNVTLSCEQNLNHDAMYWYRQDPGQGLRLIYYSQIVNDFQKGDIAEGYSVSREKKESFPLTVTSAQKNPTAFYLCASRSTGDTEAFFGQGTRLTVV.

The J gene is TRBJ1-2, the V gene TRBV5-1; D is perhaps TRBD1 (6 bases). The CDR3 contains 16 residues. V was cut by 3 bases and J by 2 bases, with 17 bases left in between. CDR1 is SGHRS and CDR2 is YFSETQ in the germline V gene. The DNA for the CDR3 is TGCGCCAGCAGCTCCCCTGGGGGCAGGCCAAACTATGGCTACACCTTC. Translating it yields CASSSPGGRPNYGYTF.